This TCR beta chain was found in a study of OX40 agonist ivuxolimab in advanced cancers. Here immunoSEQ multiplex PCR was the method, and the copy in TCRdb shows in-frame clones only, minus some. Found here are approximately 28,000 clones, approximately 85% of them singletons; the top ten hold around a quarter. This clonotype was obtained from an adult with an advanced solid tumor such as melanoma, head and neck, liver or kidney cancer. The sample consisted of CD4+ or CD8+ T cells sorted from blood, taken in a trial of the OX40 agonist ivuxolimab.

The CDR3 region is CASSQDRGTPGYTF. The CDR3 DNA follows: TGCGCCAGCAGCCAAGATCGGGGGACTCCAGGCTACACCTTC. This chain links TRBV4-1 with TRBJ1-2, with a weak D call TRBD1 (5 bases). Per the germline V gene, CDR1 is MGHRA and CDR2 is YSYEKL. Trimming shortened V by 0 bases and J by 8 bases, and 13 bases separated the two germline ends. CDR3 length: 14 amino acids.